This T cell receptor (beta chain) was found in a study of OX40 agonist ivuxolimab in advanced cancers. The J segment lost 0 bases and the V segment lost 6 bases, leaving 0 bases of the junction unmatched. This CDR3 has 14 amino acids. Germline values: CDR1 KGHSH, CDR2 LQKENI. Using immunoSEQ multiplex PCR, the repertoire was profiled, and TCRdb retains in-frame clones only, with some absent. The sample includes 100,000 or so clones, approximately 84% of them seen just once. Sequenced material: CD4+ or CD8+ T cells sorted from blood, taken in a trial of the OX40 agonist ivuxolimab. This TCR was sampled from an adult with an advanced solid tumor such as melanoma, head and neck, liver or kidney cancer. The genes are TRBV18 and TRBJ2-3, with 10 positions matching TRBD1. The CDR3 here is CASSGQGSTDTQYF. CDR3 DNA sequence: TGTGCCAGCTCGGGACAGGGGAGCACAGATACGCAGTATTTT.